Listed below are T cell receptor beta chains from one sample, sequenced in a study of blood T cell repertoires in COVID-19. Some clones are missing from TCRdb's copy, which holds only in-frame ones; the method was immunoSEQ multiplex PCR. The profile shows around 190,000 clones, around three quarters of them singletons. The sequencing sample was made of peripheral blood. All receptors come from a man between 65 and 79 years old with active or convalescent COVID-19. CDR3s include the opening cysteine and the closing phenylalanine or tryptophan. Each record gives: V gene, J gene, clone size, D gene, CDR3 DNA, CDR3 protein. A D gene is named only where the DNA matches it firmly. Clone sizes are given selectively: once, few, many, or a class where the clone is expanded.

TRBV3-1/TRBV3-2	TRBJ2-2	NA	TRBD2	TGTGCCAGCCGACTAGCCCACACCGGGGAGCTGTTTTTT	CASRLAHTGELFF
TRBV7-9	TRBJ1-6	NA	NA	TGTGCCAGCAGCTTAGCTGAGACCCTCCACTTT	CASSLAETLHF
TRBV15	TRBJ1-2	NA	NA	TGTGCCACCAGCTCACCCTCCTCGGGGGCTAACTATGGCTACACCTTC	CATSSPSSGANYGYTF
TRBV5-1	TRBJ1-2	NA	NA	TGCGCCAGCAGCTTCGATCGGCGGGAGGGTGGCTACACCTTC	CASSFDRREGGYTF
TRBV14	TRBJ2-5	once	NA	TGTGCCAGCAGCCCTTACACCCAAGAGACCCAGTACTTC	CASSPYTQETQYF
TRBV28	TRBJ1-2	NA	TRBD1	TGTGCCAGCATATCAGGGGGCCTTAGTGGCTACACCTTC	CASISGGLSGYTF
TRBV5-1	TRBJ2-1	NA	TRBD2	TGCGCCAGCAGCTTCTCTCTAGCGGGAGGGCCGAATGAGCAGTTCTTC	CASSFSLAGGPNEQFF
TRBV7-6	TRBJ2-1	few	TRBD2	TGTGCCAGCAGCCCCGGACTAGCGGGATCTGAGCAGTTCTTC	CASSPGLAGSEQFF
TRBV3-1/TRBV3-2	TRBJ2-7	NA	NA	TGTGCCAGCAGCCAAGATGGGCCAGGGGAGCAGTACTTC	CASSQDGPGEQYF
TRBV18	TRBJ1-2	NA	NA	TGTGCCAGCTCACCAGAAGGGAGGTATGGCTACACCTTC	CASSPEGRYGYTF
TRBV5-5	TRBJ2-5	NA	NA	TGTGCCAGCCAACAGGAAGAAGAGACCCAGTACTTC	CASQQEEETQYF
TRBV7-9	TRBJ2-7	NA	NA	TGTGCCAGCAGCTTAGGGGAGTTTAACTACGAGCAGTACTTC	CASSLGEFNYEQYF
TRBV6-5	TRBJ2-7	NA	NA	TGTGCCAGCAGTTACGGGGCGAAGTACGAGCAGTACTTC	CASSYGAKYEQYF
TRBV6-5	TRBJ1-5	NA	TRBD1	TGTGCCAGCAGACCCAGACAGGGCTATCAGCCCCAGCATTTT	CASRPRQGYQPQHF
TRBV6-2/TRBV6-3	TRBJ1-1	NA	TRBD1	TGTGCCAGCAGTGATCGGACAGGGGCCTCTCATTTTTACACTGAAGCTTTCTTT	CASSDRTGASHFYTEAFF
TRBV18	TRBJ2-1	NA	TRBD2	TGTGCCAGCTCACCAGGACCCTCTGGACTAGCGGCTTACAATGAGCAGTTCTTC	CASSPGPSGLAAYNEQFF
TRBV2	TRBJ1-1	many	NA	TGTGCCAGCAGTTACGAGACTGAAGCTTTCTTT	CASSYETEAFF
TRBV5-1	TRBJ2-5	NA	TRBD1	TGCGCCAGCAGCTCGCAAGGGGGCGCTGGGGAGACCCAGTACTTC	CASSSQGGAGETQYF
TRBV25-1	TRBJ2-3	NA	TRBD1	TGTGCCAGCAGGCCGGGACAGGCCGGACGCACAGATACGCAGTATTTT	CASRPGQAGRTDTQYF
TRBV5-1	TRBJ2-5	NA	TRBD1	TGCGCCAGCAGCATAGGGGACAGGGGGACACAAGAGACCCAGTACTTC	CASSIGDRGTQETQYF
TRBV5-1	TRBJ2-3	NA	NA	TGCGCCAGCAGCTTGGCTGCTAGCGCAGATACGCAGTATTTT	CASSLAASADTQYF
TRBV3-1/TRBV3-2	TRBJ1-1	NA	NA	TGTGCCAGCAGCCAAGAAGCATTGAACACTGAAGCTTTCTTT	CASSQEALNTEAFF
TRBV18	TRBJ1-4	NA	NA	TGTGCCAGCTCCCGTTCTGGAGGATCAACTAATGAAAAACTGTTTTTT	CASSRSGGSTNEKLFF
TRBV19	TRBJ2-3	NA	TRBD2	TGTGCCAGTAGTATGGGGAGGGGATCAGATACGCAGTATTTT	CASSMGRGSDTQYF
TRBV7-9	TRBJ2-7	once	NA	TGTGCCAGCAACCCCGTGACGGGAAAGCAGTACTTC	CASNPVTGKQYF
TRBV11-2	TRBJ1-2	NA	NA	TGTGCCAGCAGCCAATCATCTAACTATGGCTACACCTTC	CASSQSSNYGYTF
TRBV5-1	TRBJ1-1	NA	NA	TGCGCCAGCAGCTTGAGAGAGAGTCAGGGAGAAGCTTTCTTT	CASSLRESQGEAFF